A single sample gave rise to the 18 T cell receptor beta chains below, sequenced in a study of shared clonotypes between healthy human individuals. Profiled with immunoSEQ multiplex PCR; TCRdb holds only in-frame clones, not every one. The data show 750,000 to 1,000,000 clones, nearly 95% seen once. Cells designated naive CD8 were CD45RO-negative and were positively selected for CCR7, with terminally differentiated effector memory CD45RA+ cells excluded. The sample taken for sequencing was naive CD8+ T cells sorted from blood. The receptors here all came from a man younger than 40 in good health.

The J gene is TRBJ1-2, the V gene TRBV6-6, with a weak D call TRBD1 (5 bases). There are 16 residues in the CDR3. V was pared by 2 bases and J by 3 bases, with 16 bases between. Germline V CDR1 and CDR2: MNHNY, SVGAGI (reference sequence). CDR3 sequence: CASSYNPGGGDYGYTF. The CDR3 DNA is TGTGCCAGCAGTTACAACCCCGGTGGGGGTGACTATGGCTACACCTTC.

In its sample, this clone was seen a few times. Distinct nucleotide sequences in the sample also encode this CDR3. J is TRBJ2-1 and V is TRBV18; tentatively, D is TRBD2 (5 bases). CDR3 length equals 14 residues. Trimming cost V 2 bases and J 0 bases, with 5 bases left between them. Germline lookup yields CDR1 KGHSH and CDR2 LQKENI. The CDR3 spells CASSPTSSYNEQFF. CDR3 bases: TGTGCCAGCTCACCAACTAGCTCCTACAATGAGCAGTTCTTC.

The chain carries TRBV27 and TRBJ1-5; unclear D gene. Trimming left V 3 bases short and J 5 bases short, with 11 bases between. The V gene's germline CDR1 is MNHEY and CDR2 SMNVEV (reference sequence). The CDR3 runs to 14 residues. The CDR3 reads CASSFGGRYQPQHF. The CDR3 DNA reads TGTGCCAGCAGTTTTGGAGGGCGGTATCAGCCCCAGCATTTT.

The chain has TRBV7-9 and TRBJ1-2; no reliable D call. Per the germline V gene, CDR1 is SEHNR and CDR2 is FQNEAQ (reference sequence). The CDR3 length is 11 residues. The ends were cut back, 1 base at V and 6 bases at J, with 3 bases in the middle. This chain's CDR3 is CASSLEHGYTF. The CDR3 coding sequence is TGTGCCAGCAGCTTAGAGCATGGCTACACCTTC.

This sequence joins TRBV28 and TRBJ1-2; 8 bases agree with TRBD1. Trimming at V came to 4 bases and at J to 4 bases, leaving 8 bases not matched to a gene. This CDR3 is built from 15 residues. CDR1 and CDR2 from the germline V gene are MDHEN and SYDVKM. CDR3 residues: CASSSLGQAIYGYTF. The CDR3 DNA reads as TGTGCCAGCAGTTCCCTGGGACAGGCCATCTATGGCTACACCTTC.

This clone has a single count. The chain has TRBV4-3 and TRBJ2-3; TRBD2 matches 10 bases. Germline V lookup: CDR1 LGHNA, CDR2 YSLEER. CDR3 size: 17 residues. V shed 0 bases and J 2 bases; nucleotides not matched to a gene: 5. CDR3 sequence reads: CASSQDLAGELTDTQYF. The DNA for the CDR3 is TGCGCCAGCAGCCAAGATCTAGCGGGAGAGCTCACAGATACGCAGTATTTT.

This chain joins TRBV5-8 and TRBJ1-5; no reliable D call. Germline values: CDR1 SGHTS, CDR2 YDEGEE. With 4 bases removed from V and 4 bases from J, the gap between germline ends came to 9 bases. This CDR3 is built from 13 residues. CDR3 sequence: CASSATSNQPQHF. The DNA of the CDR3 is TGTGCCAGCAGCGCTACATCGAATCAGCCCCAGCATTTT.

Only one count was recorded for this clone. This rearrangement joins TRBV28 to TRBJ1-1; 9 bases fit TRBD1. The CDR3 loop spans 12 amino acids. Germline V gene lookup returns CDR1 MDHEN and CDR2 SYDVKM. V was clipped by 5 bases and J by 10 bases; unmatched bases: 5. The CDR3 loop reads CASSPDRGAAFF. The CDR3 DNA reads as TGTGCCAGCAGTCCGGACAGGGGAGCAGCTTTCTTT.

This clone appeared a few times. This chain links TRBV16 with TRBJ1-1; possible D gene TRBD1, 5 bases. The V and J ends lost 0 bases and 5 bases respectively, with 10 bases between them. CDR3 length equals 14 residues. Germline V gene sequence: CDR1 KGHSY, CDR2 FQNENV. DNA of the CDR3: TGTGCCAGCAGCCAATCGGGGGTTTGGACTGAAGCTTTCTTT. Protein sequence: CASSQSGVWTEAFF.

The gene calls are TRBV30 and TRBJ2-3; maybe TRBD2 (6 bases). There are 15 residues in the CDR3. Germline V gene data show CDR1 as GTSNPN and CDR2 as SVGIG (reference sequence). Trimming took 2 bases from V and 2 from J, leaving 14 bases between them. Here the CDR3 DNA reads TGTGCCTGGAGTAATATAGCGGATCCCACAGATACGCAGTATTTT. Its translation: CAWSNIADPTDTQYF.

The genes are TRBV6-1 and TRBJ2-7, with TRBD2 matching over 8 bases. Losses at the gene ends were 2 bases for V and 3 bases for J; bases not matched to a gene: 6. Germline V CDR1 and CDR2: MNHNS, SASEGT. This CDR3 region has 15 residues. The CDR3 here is CASSERISGNYEQYF. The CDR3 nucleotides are TGTGCCAGCAGTGAAAGAATTAGCGGGAACTACGAGCAGTACTTC.

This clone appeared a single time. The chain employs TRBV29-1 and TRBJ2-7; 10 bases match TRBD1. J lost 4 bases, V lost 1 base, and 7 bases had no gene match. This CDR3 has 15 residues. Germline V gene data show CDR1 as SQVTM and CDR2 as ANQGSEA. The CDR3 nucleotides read TGCAGCGTTGAAGGCGCGACAGGGGGCGAGTACGAGCAGTACTTC. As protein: CSVEGATGGEYEQYF.

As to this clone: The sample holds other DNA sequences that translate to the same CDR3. The CDR3 sequence: CASSFTSYEQYF. In DNA form, the CDR3 reads TGTGCCAGCAGTTTCACCTCCTACGAGCAGTACTTC. The V and J genes are TRBV28 and TRBJ2-7; no firm D call. There are 12 residues in the CDR3. Germline V gene data show CDR1 as MDHEN and CDR2 as SYDVKM. V was shortened by 3 bases and J by 0 bases, with 3 bases between the two germline ends.

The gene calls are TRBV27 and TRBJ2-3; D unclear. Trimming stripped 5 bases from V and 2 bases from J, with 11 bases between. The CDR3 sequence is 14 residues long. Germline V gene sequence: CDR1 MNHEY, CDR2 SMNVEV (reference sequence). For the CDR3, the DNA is TGTGCCAGCAGTCCGTGGGGTGCCACAGATACGCAGTATTTT. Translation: CASSPWGATDTQYF.

The CDR3 coding sequence is TGTGCCAGCACACTCAGCAATAGCAATCAGCCCCAGCATTTT. Its translation is CASTLSNSNQPQHF. The gene calls are TRBV6-6 and TRBJ1-5, with D unclear. Trimming left V 7 bases short and J 0 bases short, with 10 bases between. Germline CDR1 reads MNHNY; CDR2 reads SVGAGI (reference sequence). The CDR3 loop spans 14 amino acids.

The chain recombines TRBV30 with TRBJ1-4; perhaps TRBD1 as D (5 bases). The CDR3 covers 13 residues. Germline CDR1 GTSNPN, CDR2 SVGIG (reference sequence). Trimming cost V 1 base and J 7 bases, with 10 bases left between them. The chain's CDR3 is CAWSGAGPEKLFF. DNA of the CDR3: TGTGCCTGGAGTGGGGCAGGGCCTGAAAAACTGTTTTTT.

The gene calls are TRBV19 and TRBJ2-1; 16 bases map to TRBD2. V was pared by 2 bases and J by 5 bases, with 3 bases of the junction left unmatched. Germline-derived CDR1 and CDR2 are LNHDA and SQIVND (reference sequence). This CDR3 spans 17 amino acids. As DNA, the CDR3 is TGTGCCAGTAGTATACCGGGACTAGCGGGAGGGGACAATGAGCAGTTCTTC. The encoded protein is CASSIPGLAGGDNEQFF.

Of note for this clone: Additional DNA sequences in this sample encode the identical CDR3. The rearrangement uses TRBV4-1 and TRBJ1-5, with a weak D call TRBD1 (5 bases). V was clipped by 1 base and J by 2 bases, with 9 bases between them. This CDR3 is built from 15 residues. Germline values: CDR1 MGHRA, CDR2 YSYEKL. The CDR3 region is CASSQVGGGNQPQHF. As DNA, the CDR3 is TGCGCCAGCAGCCAAGTCGGGGGTGGCAATCAGCCCCAGCATTTT.